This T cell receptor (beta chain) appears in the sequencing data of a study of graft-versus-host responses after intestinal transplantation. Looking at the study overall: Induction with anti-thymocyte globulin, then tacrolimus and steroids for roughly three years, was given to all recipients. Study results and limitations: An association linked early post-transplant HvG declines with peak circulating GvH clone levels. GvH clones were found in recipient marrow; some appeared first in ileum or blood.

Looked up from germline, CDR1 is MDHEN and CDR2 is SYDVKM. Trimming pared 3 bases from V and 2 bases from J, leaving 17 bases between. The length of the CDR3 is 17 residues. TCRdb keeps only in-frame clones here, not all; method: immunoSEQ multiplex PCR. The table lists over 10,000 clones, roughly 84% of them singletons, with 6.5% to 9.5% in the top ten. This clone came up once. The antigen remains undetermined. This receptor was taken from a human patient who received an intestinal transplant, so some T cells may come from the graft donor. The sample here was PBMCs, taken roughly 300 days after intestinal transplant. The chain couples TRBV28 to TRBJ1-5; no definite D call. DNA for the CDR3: TGTGCCAGCAGTTTCGAAGTAGGGATTTTGGGCAATCAGCCCCAGCATTTT. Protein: CASSFEVGILGNQPQHF. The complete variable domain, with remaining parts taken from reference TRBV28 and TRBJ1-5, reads DVKVTQSSRYLVKRTGEKVFLECVQDMDHENMFWYRQDPGLGLRLIYFSYDVKMKEKGDIPEGYSVSREKKERFSLILESASTNQTSMYLCASSFEVGILGNQPQHFGDGTRLSIL.